The rows below give T cell receptor beta chains drawn from one sample of a study of T cell changes during pregnancy in multiple sclerosis. Produced via immunoSEQ multiplex PCR; TCRdb's table is partial and in-frame only. The sample consists of roughly 23,000 clones, approximately 90% of them appearing once. The material sequenced was CD8+ T cells from peripheral blood mononuclear cells, taken in the first trimester of pregnancy. These receptors were taken from a female donor with multiple sclerosis, enrolled in a pregnancy study. Both conserved end residues are part of each CDR3. The D gene is left open where the match is weak. Size values are once, few and many counts, or a class for expanded clones, and some rows have none.

D	size	J	V	DNA	CDR3
.	.	TRBJ2-1	TRBV30	TGTGCCTGGGACAGCTACAATGAGCAGTTCTTC	CAWDSYNEQFF
.	.	TRBJ1-4	TRBV13	TGTGCCAGCAGCTCCCGGACAGCGGCAGGAAATGAAAAACTGTTTTTT	CASSSRTAAGNEKLFF
TRBD2	.	TRBJ2-3	TRBV9	TGTGCCAGCAGCGTAGGACTAGCGGACCGCACAGATACGCAGTATTTT	CASSVGLADRTDTQYF
.	.	TRBJ1-1	TRBV4-3	TGCGCCAGCAGCCGTTCGGGGGACACTGAAGCTTTCTTT	CASSRSGDTEAFF
.	once	TRBJ1-5	TRBV27	TGTGCCAGCAGCTTAGGGGGGGCGGGTCAGCCCCAGCATTTT	CASSLGGAGQPQHF
.	.	TRBJ2-1	TRBV7-9	TGTGCCAGCAGCTTAGGCGGGTGGAACTACAATGAGCAGTTCTTC	CASSLGGWNYNEQFF
.	.	TRBJ2-5	TRBV27	TGTGCCAGCAGTCCCTCGGGTGAGACCCAGTACTTC	CASSPSGETQYF
.	.	TRBJ1-2	TRBV28	TGTGCCAGCAGTTTGACAGCTAACTATGGCTACACCTTC	CASSLTANYGYTF
TRBD1	.	TRBJ2-7	TRBV30	TGTGCCTCATACAGGGGCGAGTCCTACGAGCAGTACTTC	CASYRGESYEQYF
TRBD1	.	TRBJ2-7	TRBV7-2	TGTGCCAGCAGCTCCTCCGGGACAGGGAACGAGCAGTACTTC	CASSSSGTGNEQYF
TRBD2	.	TRBJ2-1	TRBV7-3	TGTGCCAGCAGCGTCCTAGCGGGTTCCTACAATGAGCAGTTCTTC	CASSVLAGSYNEQFF
.	.	TRBJ2-7	TRBV9	TGTGCCAGCAGCGTAGCGCGGAAACCCTACGAGCAGTACTTC	CASSVARKPYEQYF
.	.	TRBJ2-5	TRBV6-6	TGTGCCAGCAGCCTGGCCCAAGAGACCCAGTACTTC	CASSLAQETQYF
.	.	TRBJ2-1	TRBV14	TGTGCCAGCAGCCAAGGACAAAGGGGAATATACAATGAGCAGTTCTTC	CASSQGQRGIYNEQFF
.	.	TRBJ2-7	TRBV27	TGTGCCAGCAGTTTGAGTCAGGGAGGGGGCTACGAGCAGTACTTC	CASSLSQGGGYEQYF
.	.	TRBJ2-3	TRBV10-3	TGTGCCATCAGTGAGATTGGACAGAACACAGATACGCAGTATTTT	CAISEIGQNTDTQYF
.	.	TRBJ2-2	TRBV27	TGTGCCAGCAGTTCGCTACAGGGGAACACCGGGGAGCTGTTTTTT	CASSSLQGNTGELFF
.	.	TRBJ1-4	TRBV4-2	TGTGCCAGCAGCCAAGATCCACAGATATGGAATGAAAAACTGTTTTTT	CASSQDPQIWNEKLFF
TRBD2	few	TRBJ2-1	TRBV4-1	TGCGCCAGCAGCCAAAAGGGACTAGCGGGAGGGCCGGGTGAGCAGTTCTTC	CASSQKGLAGGPGEQFF
TRBD2	.	TRBJ2-3	TRBV29-1	TGCAGCGGGGTCGGGCTAGCGGGAGGTCATATCGGCACAGATACGCAGTATTTT	CSGVGLAGGHIGTDTQYF
TRBD1	.	TRBJ2-7	TRBV6-5	TGTGCCAGCAGTTACTCGTTGGGGGACAGGGGAGGCGAGCAGTACTTC	CASSYSLGDRGGEQYF
TRBD1	.	TRBJ2-7	TRBV27	TGTGCCAGCAGTTCTCGACAGGGAATCCCTTACGAGCAGTACTTC	CASSSRQGIPYEQYF
TRBD2	.	TRBJ2-2	TRBV7-9	TGTGCCAGCGGGACTAGCGCCATCGGGGAGCTGTTTTTT	CASGTSAIGELFF
.	few	TRBJ1-1	TRBV30	TGTGCCTGGAGGTACAGGGCCGGCACTGAAGCTTTCTTT	CAWRYRAGTEAFF
.	.	TRBJ2-7	TRBV7-9	TGTGCCAGCAGCAATAGACAGGCCTCCTACGTAGAGCAGTACTTC	CASSNRQASYVEQYF
.	.	TRBJ2-2	TRBV5-1	TGCGCCAGCAGCCCCTATAGCGGGGAGCTGTTTTTT	CASSPYSGELFF
.	once	TRBJ2-6	TRBV7-9	TGTGCCAGCAGCTTAAGACAATTATCTGGGGCCAACGTCCTGACTTTC	CASSLRQLSGANVLTF
.	.	TRBJ2-2	TRBV7-9	TGTGCCAGCAGCGCGCTGACTCCTACCGGGGAGCTGTTTTTT	CASSALTPTGELFF
.	.	TRBJ2-1	TRBV2	TGTGCCAGCAGTGGGGGGGAGCGGAACCCCTACAATGAGCAGTTCTTC	CASSGGERNPYNEQFF
TRBD2	.	TRBJ2-7	TRBV7-9	TGTGCCAGCAGCTTTCCGGGACTAGCGGGAGAGGACGAGCAGTACTTC	CASSFPGLAGEDEQYF
TRBD2	.	TRBJ2-1	TRBV19	TGTGCCAGTAGTATAGGGACTAGCGGGAGTATAAACAATGAGCAGTTCTTC	CASSIGTSGSINNEQFF